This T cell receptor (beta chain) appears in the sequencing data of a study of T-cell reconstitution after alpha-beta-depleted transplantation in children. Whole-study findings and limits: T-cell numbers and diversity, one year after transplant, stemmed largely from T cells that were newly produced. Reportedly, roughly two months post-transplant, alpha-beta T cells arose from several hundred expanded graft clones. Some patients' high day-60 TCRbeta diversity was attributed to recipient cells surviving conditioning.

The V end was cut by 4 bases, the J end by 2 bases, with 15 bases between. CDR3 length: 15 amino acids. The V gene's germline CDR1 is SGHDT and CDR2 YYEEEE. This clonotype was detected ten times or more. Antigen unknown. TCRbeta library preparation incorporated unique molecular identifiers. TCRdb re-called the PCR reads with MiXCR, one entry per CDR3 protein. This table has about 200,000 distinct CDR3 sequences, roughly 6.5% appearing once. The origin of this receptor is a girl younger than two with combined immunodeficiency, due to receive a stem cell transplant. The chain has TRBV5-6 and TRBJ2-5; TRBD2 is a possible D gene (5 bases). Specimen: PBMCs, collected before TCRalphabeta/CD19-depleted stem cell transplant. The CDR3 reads CASSPIGSVQETQYF. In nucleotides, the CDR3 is TGTGCCAGCAGCCCCATAGGTAGCGTACAAGAGACCCAGTACTTC.